This T cell receptor beta chain appears in the sequencing data of a study of breast tumors, draining lymph nodes, adjacent tissues (dated by TCRdb to the mid-2010s). At the level of the whole study: Breast cancer patients provided tumor, adjacent nontumor tissue and axillary lymph nodes, and the study compared the TCR beta repertoires across these three sources. In human breast cancer, the study set out to assess how tumor, surrounding tissue and draining lymph node repertoires relate to one another and whether T cells might be exchanged between them.

Adjacent samples consisted of nontumor breast tissue surrounding the tumor. As encoded in the germline V gene, CDR1 is SNHLY while CDR2 is FYNNEI. The trim is 7 bases for V and 2 bases for J, with a gap of 14 bases between the germline ends. Reading from cysteine to phenylalanine, the CDR3 counts 15 amino acids. The kept DNA is CDR3 alone, 45 bases in frame from the first base. As for this clonotype: Its antigen is unknown. Qualities for individual bases were not recorded, and no much larger clone is one base off.

Beyond this particular receptor, the publication reports: The data were considered consistent with most tumor T cells being derived from the lymph node and subsequently expanding within tumor tissue. The similarity between tumor and nontumor tissue repertoires was significantly greater in luminal-like breast cancer than in basal-like breast cancer. Tumor T-cell repertoires showed less diversity than lymph node repertoires and more diversity than nontumor tissue repertoires, and tumor T-cell repertoires showed preferential V and J gene usage. The conclusion that tumor T cells originate in lymph nodes was presented as consistent with a hypothesis rather than as directly demonstrated.

TCRdb records Illumina HiSeq 2000 as the sequencer. TCR beta chain libraries were generated through multiplex PCR amplification. High-throughput sequencing was used to analyze the amplified TCR beta chain products. The public reads were quality trimmed at Q25 with fastp and then assembled into clones with MiXCR by TCRdb, keeping productive beta chains. Entries are consolidated by CDR3 protein sequence, retaining the most common genes and DNA. For this sample the table gives around 14,000 distinct CDR3 sequences, of which roughly 55% were detected only once. The ten largest account for 30% of the sample.

Material: tumor-adjacent breast tissue. The chain is made from TRBV2 and TRBJ2-2, with no confident D gene call. The TCR originated in a female donor with breast cancer. Some clones in this sample may be carry-over from other donors' samples. This receptor has the CDR3 CASISTGDNTGELFF. The bases are TGTGCCAGCATATCAACGGGCGATAACACCGGGGAGCTGTTTTTT. With the rest looked up from the reference TRBV2 and TRBJ2-2 genes rather than sequenced, the full variable domain is EPEVTQTPSHQVTQMGQEVILRCVPISNHLYFYWYRQILGQKVEFLVSFYNNEISEKSEIFDDQFSVERPDGSNFTLKIRSTKLEDSAMYFCASISTGDNTGELFFGEGSRLTVL.